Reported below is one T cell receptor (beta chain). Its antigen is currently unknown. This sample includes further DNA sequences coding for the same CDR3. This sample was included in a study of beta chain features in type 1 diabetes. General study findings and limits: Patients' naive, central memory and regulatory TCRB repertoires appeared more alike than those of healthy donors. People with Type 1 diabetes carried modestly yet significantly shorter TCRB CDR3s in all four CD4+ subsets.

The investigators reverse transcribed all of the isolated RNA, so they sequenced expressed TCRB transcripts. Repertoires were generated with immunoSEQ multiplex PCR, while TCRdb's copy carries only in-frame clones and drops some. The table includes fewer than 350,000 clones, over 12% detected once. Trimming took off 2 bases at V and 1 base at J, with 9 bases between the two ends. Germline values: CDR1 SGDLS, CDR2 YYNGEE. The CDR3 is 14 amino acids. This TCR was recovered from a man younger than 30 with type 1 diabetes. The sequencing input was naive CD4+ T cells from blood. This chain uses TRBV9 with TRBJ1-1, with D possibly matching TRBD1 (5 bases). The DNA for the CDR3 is TGTGCCAGCAGCGTGGGGACTGCGAACACTGAAGCTTTCTTT. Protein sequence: CASSVGTANTEAFF.